This entry features one TCR beta chain sequence. Its matching antigen is unknown. Produced via immunoSEQ multiplex PCR; TCRdb's table is partial and in-frame only. The table shows roughly 1.5 million clones, with 98% occurring only once. This entry belongs to a study of shared clonotypes between healthy human individuals. The overall study: Three CD4 naive, three CD4 memory, two CD8 naive and one CD8 memory plate were used per donor.

Points from the study as a whole: Against clonotypes common to all four donors, non-shared ones had lower generation probabilities. Naive subsets tended to show greater estimated richness than memory subsets.

CDR1 is MNHNS, CDR2 SASEGT, per germline. This CDR3 comprises 13 residues. Germline trimming cut 8 bases from V and 2 bases from J; bases unmatched to any gene: 6. The donors were adults (healthy and HIV-negative) with no recent acute infections or vaccinations. This sequence was found in a man aged 25 to 40 in good health. The J gene is TRBJ2-7, the V gene TRBV6-1; 7 bases align to TRBD2. The source material was naive CD4+ T cells sorted from blood. Subset: CD45RA+ positively selected. CDR3 in DNA: TGTGCCAGCTCTAGGGAGGGGACCTACGAGCAGTACTTC. Amino acid sequence: CASSREGTYEQYF.